Listed below are T cell receptor beta chains from one sample, sequenced in a study of blood T cell repertoires in COVID-19. The repertoire was sequenced with immunoSEQ multiplex PCR; TCRdb's copy has only in-frame clones and lacks some. The table records about 150,000 clones, about 86% of them present only once. The sample taken for sequencing was peripheral blood. The source of these receptors is a woman aged 70-85 years with acute or convalescent COVID-19. Both conserved end residues are part of each CDR3. The order of the fields is J gene, D gene, V gene, clone size, CDR3 DNA, CDR3 protein. The D gene is left open where the match is weak. Clone size is given for some rows only: seen once, a few or many times, or a class if the clone is expanded.

J gene: TRBJ2-3; D gene: -; V gene: TRBV6-2/TRBV6-3; clone size: -; CDR3 DNA: TGTGCCAGCAGTTCACCAGCTAGTAGCACAGATACGCAGTATTTT; CDR3 protein: CASSSPASSTDTQYF
J gene: TRBJ1-2; D gene: TRBD1; V gene: TRBV4-2; clone size: -; CDR3 DNA: TGTGCCAGCAGCCAGGGACAGGGGGTAAACTATGGCTACACCTTC; CDR3 protein: CASSQGQGVNYGYTF
J gene: TRBJ2-1; D gene: -; V gene: TRBV6-2/TRBV6-3; clone size: -; CDR3 DNA: TGTGCCAGCAGTTTTGTCAGTAACTACAATGAGCAGTTCTTC; CDR3 protein: CASSFVSNYNEQFF
J gene: TRBJ1-3; D gene: -; V gene: TRBV6-2/TRBV6-3; clone size: -; CDR3 DNA: TGTGCCAGCAGTTACGGCGGCAGGGGCTCTGGAAACACCATATATTTT; CDR3 protein: CASSYGGRGSGNTIYF
J gene: TRBJ1-5; D gene: -; V gene: TRBV6-5; clone size: -; CDR3 DNA: TGTGCCAGCAGTCAGGACAGCCTAAACAATCAGCCCCAGCATTTT; CDR3 protein: CASSQDSLNNQPQHF
J gene: TRBJ2-6; D gene: -; V gene: TRBV9; clone size: -; CDR3 DNA: TGTGCCAGCAGCTTCCCACGGACTGCGGGGGCCAACGTCCTGACTTTC; CDR3 protein: CASSFPRTAGANVLTF
J gene: TRBJ2-6; D gene: -; V gene: TRBV21-1; clone size: -; CDR3 DNA: TGTGCCAGCAGCAACCGGGACAGGGAGACTCAAGGGGCCAACGTCCTGACTTTC; CDR3 protein: CASSNRDRETQGANVLTF
J gene: TRBJ2-5; D gene: -; V gene: TRBV28; clone size: -; CDR3 DNA: TGTGCCAGCATGGGGGGTGGAGAGACCCAGTACTTC; CDR3 protein: CASMGGGETQYF
J gene: TRBJ1-4; D gene: -; V gene: TRBV4-2; clone size: -; CDR3 DNA: TGTGCCAGCAGCCAAGATTACTCAGGGGAAAAACTGTTTTTT; CDR3 protein: CASSQDYSGEKLFF
J gene: TRBJ2-1; D gene: TRBD2; V gene: TRBV7-9; clone size: -; CDR3 DNA: TGTGCCAGCACTCCGGGGGGAGCGGTAGGGTACCTCTTC; CDR3 protein: CASTPGGAVGYLF
J gene: TRBJ2-1; D gene: -; V gene: TRBV11-3; clone size: -; CDR3 DNA: TGTGCCAGCAGCTTAGGCGCAGGGGCCAATGAGCAGTTCTTC; CDR3 protein: CASSLGAGANEQFF
J gene: TRBJ2-5; D gene: TRBD1; V gene: TRBV27; clone size: -; CDR3 DNA: TGTGCCAGCAGAAAACAGACAGGGGAAGAGACCCAGTACTTC; CDR3 protein: CASRKQTGEETQYF
J gene: TRBJ2-1; D gene: -; V gene: TRBV7-2; clone size: -; CDR3 DNA: TGTGCCAGCAGCGAGTATCGCAATGAGCAGTTCTTC; CDR3 protein: CASSEYRNEQFF
J gene: TRBJ1-5; D gene: TRBD1; V gene: TRBV28; clone size: -; CDR3 DNA: TGTGCCAGCAGTTTTCGGACAGGGGGATACATTCAGCCCCAGCATTTT; CDR3 protein: CASSFRTGGYIQPQHF
J gene: TRBJ1-1; D gene: TRBD1; V gene: TRBV5-6; clone size: -; CDR3 DNA: TGTGCCAGCAGCCGACGTTCCGACAGGGGTCCCAACACTGAAGCTTTCTTT; CDR3 protein: CASSRRSDRGPNTEAFF
J gene: TRBJ1-3; D gene: -; V gene: TRBV3-1/TRBV3-2; clone size: -; CDR3 DNA: TGTGCCAGCAGCCAAGCGGGGATTTCTGGAAACACCATATATTTT; CDR3 protein: CASSQAGISGNTIYF
J gene: TRBJ1-1; D gene: -; V gene: TRBV24-1; clone size: -; CDR3 DNA: TGTGCCACCAGTGATTTGCTTTTGACTATCACTTCACTGACGGTGAACACTGAAGCTTTCTTT; CDR3 protein: CATSDLLLTITSLTVNTEAFF
J gene: TRBJ1-4; D gene: -; V gene: TRBV7-2; clone size: -; CDR3 DNA: TGTGCCAGCAGCTTAGTGTGGCAGTCTTGGGAGGCAACTAATGAAAAACTGTTTTTT; CDR3 protein: CASSLVWQSWEATNEKLFF
J gene: TRBJ2-5; D gene: TRBD1; V gene: TRBV7-9; clone size: once; CDR3 DNA: TGTGCCAGCAGCTCCCGGGACAGGGTATCAGAGACCCAGTACTTC; CDR3 protein: CASSSRDRVSETQYF
J gene: TRBJ1-1; D gene: -; V gene: TRBV7-8; clone size: -; CDR3 DNA: TGTGCCAGCAGCTTAGGATTCGGGAACACTGAAGCTTTCTTT; CDR3 protein: CASSLGFGNTEAFF
J gene: TRBJ2-2; D gene: TRBD1; V gene: TRBV5-4; clone size: -; CDR3 DNA: TGTGCCAGCAGCTTGACAGGGGGTACCGGGGAGCTGTTTTTT; CDR3 protein: CASSLTGGTGELFF
J gene: TRBJ2-7; D gene: -; V gene: TRBV20-1; clone size: once; CDR3 DNA: TGCAGTGCTAGACTCTACGAGCAGTACTTC; CDR3 protein: CSARLYEQYF
J gene: TRBJ2-1; D gene: TRBD2; V gene: TRBV15; clone size: -; CDR3 DNA: TGTGCCACCAGCAGAGATCGACTAGCGGGAGTTGCTTCTCGGTTCTTC; CDR3 protein: CATSRDRLAGVASRFF
J gene: TRBJ1-1; D gene: -; V gene: TRBV19; clone size: -; CDR3 DNA: TGTGCCAGTAGTAAAAGGGGGACTGAAGCTTTCTTT; CDR3 protein: CASSKRGTEAFF
J gene: TRBJ1-3; D gene: -; V gene: TRBV4-1; clone size: few; CDR3 DNA: TGCGCCAGCAGCCAAGACGGCAGGGTTAGCTCTGGAAACACCATATATTTT; CDR3 protein: CASSQDGRVSSGNTIYF